The entry that follows covers one T cell receptor beta chain sequence. There is no known antigen for this receptor. No much larger clone exists at a distance of one base, and base qualities are not known. The library was built by means of the immunoSEQ multiplex PCR assay. For the multiplex PCR, a mixture combining 60 forward primers for TCR Vbeta segments and 13 reverse primers for TCR Jbeta segments was used. A multiplex PCR assay on genomic DNA amplified the CDR3 region of rearranged TCR beta genes. On the Illumina HiSeq System, the amplified TCR beta libraries were sequenced as 87-base-pair reads. On the study's bioinformatics: In a later analysis, tens of millions of unique TCR beta chains were counted across the roughly 670 repertoires, and approximately 11 million of these chains were shared by at least two donors. Raw reads were error-corrected and collapsed into unique sequences with a nearest-neighbor algorithm that merged closely related sequences to remove PCR and sequencing errors. V, D and J gene segments were assigned by aligning CDR3 sequences to IMGT reference sequences. For a sequence to be retained, at least a six-nucleotide match to both a V gene segment and a J gene segment was required. Rearrangements were called productive when the CDR3 lacked stop codons and stayed in frame with V and J; all others were non-productive. CDR3 was defined according to IMGT convention as the region running from the second conserved V-encoded cysteine to the conserved J-encoded phenylalanine. The earlier analysis of 500 to 600 of the donors excluded sequences that lacked an unambiguous match to a single V gene segment. In an earlier analysis of 450 to 700 of the donors, V segments were called functional above 56.7% productive rearrangements and were called segregating when the between-donor standard deviation exceeded 5%. To diagnose cytomegalovirus status from the catalog of TCR beta chain sequences, a statistical classification framework was built. In a later analysis, V and J genes were assigned by comparing TCR nucleotide sequences against IMGT/GENE-DB human TR gene sequences. A later analysis assigned CDR3 sequences and most-parsimonious VDJ recombination scenarios with the TCRdist pipeline. In a later analysis, each TCR beta chain was defined by its CDR3 amino acid sequence together with its V-gene family, and reads without a unique V-gene family were excluded. A later analysis removed several hundred highly shared, low-generation-probability nucleotide sequences to deal with suspected cross-contamination and a sequencing artifact. A later analysis calculated a clonal expansion index for each public chain from normalized within-repertoire ranks of inferred template counts. In a later analysis, generation probabilities were computed using a VDJ recombination model fitted to out-of-frame rearrangements, and the results were checked against IGoR. Hypergeometric tests were used in a later analysis to score TCR-TCR, TCR-HLA and TCR-CMV co-occurrence, with a repertoire-size bias correction applied to the TCR pairs. To estimate false discovery rates, a later analysis permuted the HLA or CMV assignments 20 times. In a later analysis, co-occurring TCRs were grouped with DBSCAN, and TCRdist sequence similarity was added when clustering was performed within HLA-allele-positive subsets. For co-occurrence clustering, repertoires with fewer than 30,000 or more than 120,000 public chains were excluded, along with roughly 5 repertoires with anomalous nucleotide sharing. TCRdb provides this immuneACCESS table in a form limited to in-frame rearrangements. Some clones are lacking; in checked studies, under half of them reflect an unresolved V gene, and why the rest are absent is not known. The DNA gave D and trimming, while V, J and clone size come from that table. Across this sample there are 130,000 to 150,000 clones, with around 80% seen only once. The ten biggest clones cover approximately 2.3% of the sample.

In total, approximately 700 healthy bone marrow donors made up the cohort. At the time of sampling, every cohort member was nominally healthy, though immune exposures that went unrecorded were likely present. The donor tested CMV seronegative and was one of the 352 seronegative cohort members. A peripheral blood sample was provided by each donor, and peripheral blood mononuclear cells were used for TCR beta sequencing. The Qiagen DNeasy Blood Extraction Kit was used to extract genomic DNA from the blood cell samples. Compared with germline, V lacks 4 bases and J lacks 7 bases; bases without a gene match: 7. Spanning cysteine to phenylalanine, the CDR3 consists of 14 amino acids. Only CDR3 DNA remains: 42 bases, in frame from the first base. CDR1 and CDR2, looked up from the germline V gene, are SNHLY and FYNNEI. This record belongs to a study of cytomegalovirus exposure and HLA in healthy donors (dated 2017 in TCRdb). About the study as a whole: According to an earlier analysis of a few hundred of the donors, 150 million to 200 million T cells yielded 117 million unique TCR beta sequences and less than 300 Gb of sequence data. Every discovery cohort repertoire had been produced on one sequencing platform. The study aimed to test whether cataloging public T cell receptors could reveal signatures of past pathogen exposure. High-throughput TCR immunosequencing, statistical association of individual TCRs with disease status, and machine learning were combined to predict cytomegalovirus infection status. In the later analysis, no new phenotypic data were used to find candidate immune exposures; instead, reliance was placed on TCR beta sequences and their occurrence across donors. Of the 398 genotyped donors, around 81% fell in the genetic ancestry cluster associated with self-reported Caucasian donors. Both class I and class II loci were covered by HLA typing, at four-digit resolution. The T cell repertoires of under 700 subjects were profiled by immunosequencing and related to cytomegalovirus serostatus. In a later analysis, previously published TCR beta repertoires from several hundred donors were re-analyzed and high-resolution HLA genotyping was added so that TCR occurrence patterns could be studied. An earlier analysis of some 600 of the donors applied high-throughput TCR beta sequencing to assess whether each TCR beta V gene segment acted as functional or pseudogenic. About 5 DR-DQ haplotypes were handled as single units for association and clustering, since linkage in the cohort was strong. Donor age, sex, ethnicity and CMV serostatus were collected together with the repertoire data. An early release covering around 630 HLA-typed donors comprised around 300 gigabases of sequencing data and 85 million to 100 million unique TCR sequences. In a later genetic analysis, genome-wide SNP genotypes for about 65% of the 666 donors were used, and that subset was treated as a discovery cohort. Along with the approximately 650-subject first cohort, a separate validation cohort of over 90 different subjects was used. Across some 400 genotyped donors of the cohort, an average of roughly 230,000 unique TCR beta nucleotide sequences per donor were sequenced, and around 19% of those sequences were non-productive. The number of donors typed differed by locus, with roughly 629-640 for A, B, C, DRB1 and DQB1, 522 for DQA1, about 610 for DPA1, and about 450 for DPB1.

Overall study results and their limits: In a later analysis, most CMV-associated TCR beta chains were found to appear HLA-restricted, with HLA associations seemingly driven largely by CMV exposure. The classifier was reported to diagnose cytomegalovirus status with high specificity and sensitivity in both the original and validation cohorts. When HLA alleles, especially DR and DQ, strongly co-occurred, TCR associations were difficult to assign to individual alleles. According to a later analysis, TCR association rates differed among HLA loci, with DRB1 alleles showing the most associated TCRs and HLA-C alleles showing the fewest. Because some donors lacked HLA typing at each locus, the association tests relied only on the typed subset. In a later analysis, 15,000 to 20,000 TCR beta sequences were associated with specific HLA alleles at a false discovery rate of 0.05. In a later analysis, several top co-occurrence clusters were reported to appear linked to parvovirus B19, influenza, CMV and Epstein-Barr virus. A further reported finding was that TCR beta sequences accurately predicted the HLA-A and HLA-B alleles for most subjects in the first cohort. The 87-base-pair reads could not distinguish some IMGT-functional V segments, including TRBV6-2 and TRBV6-3, so those segments were excluded. Linkage disequilibrium might explain the correlated functional status among segregating V segments, but an unknown experimental factor could not be excluded. According to the authors, the approach could potentially be generalized to other disease states and immunological phenotypes. In a later genetic analysis, a missense DCLRE1C variant was associated with V-gene and J-gene trimming of TCR beta chains, and the association was replicated in an independent cohort. Compared with equally common non-associated chains, HLA-associated TCR beta chains in a later analysis were more clonally expanded and had lower generation probabilities. The only immune exposure information available for the cohort was CMV serostatus. In vitro tests confirmed that a few of the cytomegalovirus-associated TCR beta chains recognize cytomegalovirus antigens. In an earlier analysis of approximately 590 of the donors, most TCR beta V segments appeared in productive rearrangements about 87% or about 30% of the time, broadly matching IMGT annotations. In a later genetic analysis, fewer N-insertions in productive TCRs were reported among donors in an Asian-associated ancestry cluster than the roughly 700-donor mean. Roughly 15 rarely observed V segments, including chromosome 9 orphons, were excluded from the earlier analysis of some 590 of the donors because counts were too low. Presence/absence analyses assumed roughly uniform sequencing depth across donors, an assumption that may not hold. In this cohort, only TCR beta chains were sequenced, and detectable features were limited by the absence of alpha or paired-chain data. The study listed 164 TCR beta chains as associated with cytomegalovirus. While some public TCRs were present in many individuals, most TCR sequences turned up only very rarely across donors. A cluster of highly shared sequence variants was judged likely to represent a technical artifact of the sequencing pipeline.

The chain was built from TRBV2 and TRBJ2-7, with TRBD1 identical over 10 junction bases. The sample taken for sequencing was PBMCs. This receptor was identified in a man aged 30-40 years in good health and CMV-seronegative. The CDR3 sequence is CASSGRDRGSEQYF. The DNA is TGTGCCAGCAGTGGCCGGGACAGGGGTTCGGAGCAGTACTTC.